This entry features one T cell receptor (beta chain) sequence. Trimming took off 1 base at V and 2 bases at J, with 9 bases between the two ends. This CDR3 has 14 amino acids. Germline V gene data show CDR1 as LNHDA and CDR2 as SQIVND (reference sequence). Authors' analysis steps: Amplification of reference gene primers provided the estimated nucleated cell counts. Sequencing was performed with immunoSEQ multiplex PCR; in TCRdb, only in-frame clones are kept and a portion is missing. D and trimming come from the DNA, and the V and J calls and clone size come from that table. Of around 270,000 clones detected, approximately 86% appear once; the ten largest clones hold about 9.2%. These data belong to a study of blood T cell repertoires in COVID-19. Study as a whole: Sources were T cells, B-cell-depleted T cells, or PBMCs; the material itself was cDNA or gDNA.

The material sequenced was peripheral blood. The rearrangement links TRBV19 to TRBJ2-7; D might be TRBD1 (6 bases). The sequence came from a middle-aged man who had recovered from COVID-19. The CDR3 DNA sequence: TGTGCCAGTAGTATAGGGGACAAAACCTACGAGCAGTACTTC. Protein product: CASSIGDKTYEQYF. Filled out from reference TRBV19 and TRBJ2-7, the complete variable domain reads DGGITQSPKYLFRKEGQNVTLSCEQNLNHDAMYWYRQDPGQGLRLIYYSQIVNDFQKGDIAEGYSVSREKKESFPLTVTSAQKNPTAFYLCASSIGDKTYEQYFGPGTRLTVT.